The following is a T cell receptor beta chain sequence with its context. Clones were read by immunoSEQ multiplex PCR, and TCRdb kept only the in-frame ones, dropping some. The sample contains fewer than 50,000 clones, about 92% of which appear only once. The record originates from a study of T cell changes during pregnancy in multiple sclerosis. Trimming pared 0 bases from V and 5 bases from J, leaving 11 bases between. The CDR3 is 15 residues long. In germline, CDR1 is LGHNA, CDR2 YSLEER. The chain uses TRBV4-3 and TRBJ1-5, with D unclear. The input for sequencing was CD8+ T cells from peripheral blood mononuclear cells, taken in the third trimester of pregnancy. The sequence derives from a female donor with multiple sclerosis, enrolled in a pregnancy study. In DNA form, the CDR3 reads TGCGCCAGCAGCCAAGATCGTGGCTTCGATCAGCCCCAGCATTTT. Encoded protein: CASSQDRGFDQPQHF.